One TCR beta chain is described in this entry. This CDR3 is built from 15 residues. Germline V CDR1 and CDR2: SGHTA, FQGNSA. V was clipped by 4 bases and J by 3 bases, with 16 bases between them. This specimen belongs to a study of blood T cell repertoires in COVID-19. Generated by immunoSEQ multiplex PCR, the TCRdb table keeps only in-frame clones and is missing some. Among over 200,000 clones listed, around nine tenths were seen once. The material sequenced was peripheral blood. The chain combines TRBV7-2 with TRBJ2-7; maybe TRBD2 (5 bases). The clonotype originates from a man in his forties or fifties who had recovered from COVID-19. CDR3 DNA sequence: TGTGCCAGCAGCTCGCGCAGAGGGCCTAGCTACGAGCAGTACTTC. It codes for CASSSRRGPSYEQYF.